A single sample is the source of the 21 T cell receptor beta chains below, sequenced in a study of blood T cell repertoires in COVID-19. The table came from immunoSEQ multiplex PCR; TCRdb's copy has only in-frame clones and leaves some out. Among about 250,000 clones listed, about 91% were seen once. The source material was peripheral blood. The source is an elderly man with acute or convalescent COVID-19.

V usage is TRBV7-8 and J usage is TRBJ1-5; 8 bases are a match to TRBD1. Per the germline V gene, CDR1 is SGHVS and CDR2 is FQNEAQ. Trimming cost V 5 bases and J 6 bases; bases outside gene matches: 12. The CDR3 is 16 amino acids. The CDR3 DNA sequence: TGTGCCAGCAGCCCCGGGAGGACAGGGTCTATTCAGCCCCAGCATTTT. It is translated as CASSPGRTGSIQPQHF.

The rearrangement links TRBV5-1 to TRBJ1-4; 7 nucleotides match TRBD1. The CDR3 covers 14 residues. Germline V gives CDR1 SGHRS, CDR2 YFSETQ. Germline trimming cut 3 bases from V and 5 bases from J; bases unmatched to any gene: 4. CDR3 sequence reads: CASSSGQANEKLFF. CDR3 DNA: TGCGCCAGCAGCTCAGGACAGGCCAATGAAAAACTGTTTTTT.

J is TRBJ2-7 and V is TRBV7-2; TRBD1 matches 8 bases. The CDR3 runs to 14 residues. With V trimmed by 5 bases and J by 5 bases, 8 bases remained unmatched. The germline V gene has CDR1 SGHTA and CDR2 FQGNSA. CDR3 protein: CASSPRQGKDEQYF. CDR3 DNA: TGTGCCAGCAGCCCCCGACAGGGGAAAGACGAGCAGTACTTC.

The J gene is TRBJ1-6, the V gene TRBV7-8, with 8 nucleotides matching TRBD1. In germline, CDR1 is SGHVS, CDR2 FQNEAQ. After removal of 4 bases from V and 7 bases from J, the junction contained 3 bases not matched to a gene. There are 14 residues in the CDR3. The CDR3 loop reads CASSWGTGNSPLHF. CDR3 nucleotide sequence: TGTGCCAGCAGCTGGGGGACAGGCAATTCACCCCTCCACTTT.

This chain connects TRBV4-1 to TRBJ1-1, with D possibly TRBD1 on 6 matching bases. The CDR3 runs to 15 residues. Germline-derived CDR1 and CDR2 are MGHRA and YSYEKL. Deletions cut 1 base from V and 1 base from J, with 10 bases between. Here the CDR3 DNA reads TGCGCCAGCAGCCAAGTCCAGGGGTCGAACACTGAAGCTTTCTTT. Encoded protein: CASSQVQGSNTEAFF.

The count of this clone is one. V gene TRBV6-2 or TRBV6-3 combines with J gene TRBJ1-1; a weak D match, TRBD1 (5 bases). Germline assignment: CDR1 MNHEY and CDR2 SVGEGT. CDR3 length: 13 residues. Between the trimmed V and J ends, which lost 3 bases and 2 bases, there was a span of 7 bases. The CDR3 loop reads CASSYDSNTEAFF. DNA for the CDR3: TGTGCCAGCAGTTATGACAGCAACACTGAAGCTTTCTTT.

The gene calls are TRBV19 and TRBJ2-6, with 8 bases identical to TRBD1. Trimming cost V 6 bases and J 0 bases; bases outside gene matches: 7. Germline V gene data show CDR1 as LNHDA and CDR2 as SQIVND (reference sequence). The CDR3 contains 17 residues. The CDR3 nucleotides read TGTGCCAGTAGGACAGGGGCGGCCCGCTCTGGGGCCAACGTCCTGACTTTC. It codes for CASRTGAARSGANVLTF.

The V and J genes are TRBV6-5 and TRBJ2-5, with 8 positions matching TRBD1. V was clipped by 2 bases and J by 5 bases; unmatched bases: 7. Germline lookup yields CDR1 MNHEY and CDR2 SVGAGI. The CDR3 covers 15 residues. In DNA form, the CDR3 reads TGTGCCAGCAGTTACCGTAGGACAGGGCTGGAGACCCAGTACTTC. Encoded protein: CASSYRRTGLETQYF.

The chain recombines TRBV19 with TRBJ2-2; D unresolved. The CDR3 consists of 15 residues. V lost 6 bases, J lost 6 bases, and 17 bases lay in between. Germline V lookup: CDR1 LNHDA, CDR2 SQIVND (reference sequence). CDR3 amino acids: CASSKTQIGSGELFF. DNA of the CDR3: TGTGCCAGTAGCAAAACACAAATCGGGTCCGGGGAGCTGTTTTTT.

The chain combines TRBV18 with TRBJ1-2; D remains ambiguous. This CDR3 comprises 13 residues. With 1 base removed from V and 7 bases from J, the gap between germline ends came to 10 bases. Per germline, CDR1 KGHSH and CDR2 LQKENI. CDR3 bases: TGTGCCAGCTCACCACGGGAGAGAGCTGGCTACACCTTC. It translates to CASSPRERAGYTF. Full variable domain (outside the CDR3, taken from reference TRBV18 and TRBJ1-2): NAGVMQNPRHLVRRRGQEARLRCSPMKGHSHVYWYRQLPEEGLKFMVYLQKENIIDESGMPKERFSAEFPKEGPSILRIQQVVRGDSAAYFCASSPRERAGYTFGSGTRLTVV.

V usage is TRBV7-7 and J usage is TRBJ2-7, with unresolved D. Trimming took 5 bases from V and 5 from J, leaving 16 bases between them. This CDR3 has 14 residues. CDR1 is SSHAT, CDR2 FNYEAQ, per germline (reference sequence). CDR3 nucleotides: TGTGCCAGCAGCAACGTTGACGGTGCGGACGAGCAGTACTTC. Residues: CASSNVDGADEQYF.

The chain joins TRBV7-3 to TRBJ1-1; a weak D match, TRBD1 (6 bases). Germline lookup yields CDR1 SGHTA and CDR2 FQGTGA. V lost 5 bases and J lost 0, with 10 bases in between. There are 14 residues in the CDR3. The DNA of the CDR3 is TGTGCCAGCAGCCCGGGACAAATGAACACTGAAGCTTTCTTT. This gives the protein CASSPGQMNTEAFF.

The rearrangement uses TRBV3-1 (or the pseudogene TRBV3-2) and TRBJ2-5, with a tentative D call TRBD2 (6 bases). Trimming left V 1 base short and J 5 bases short, with 11 bases between. The CDR3 runs to 14 residues. Germline V CDR1 and CDR2: LGHDT, YNNKEL (reference sequence). Written as DNA, the CDR3 is TGTGCCAGCAGCCAAGTGGGCGGGGCTGAGACCCAGTACTTC. It is translated as CASSQVGGAETQYF.

The J gene is TRBJ2-5, the V gene TRBV28; 12 bases are shared with TRBD1. This CDR3 comprises 15 residues. Germline loops: CDR1 MDHEN, CDR2 SYDVKM. The ends lost 7 bases at V and 6 bases at J; junction bases unmatched: 9. This CDR3 reads CASTLGRDRGQTQYF. CDR3 bases: TGTGCCAGCACTCTTGGACGGGACAGGGGGCAGACCCAGTACTTC.

The chain combines TRBV28 with TRBJ2-7; 7 bases fit TRBD1. The CDR3 sequence is 15 residues long. The V and J ends lost 4 bases and 3 bases, in that order; junction bases with no gene match: 9. The germline V gene encodes CDR1 MDHEN and CDR2 SYDVKM. This CDR3 reads CASSYPPGQSYEQYF. The CDR3 coding sequence is TGTGCCAGCAGTTACCCTCCGGGACAGAGCTACGAGCAGTACTTC.

The chain couples TRBV4-3 to TRBJ1-2; TRBD1 matches at 7 bases. The CDR3 has 15 residues. The V and J ends lost 4 bases and 4 bases, in that order; junction bases with no gene match: 9. Germline values: CDR1 LGHNA, CDR2 YSLEER. CDR3 in amino acids: CASSPQGGGGYGYTF. DNA for the CDR3: TGCGCCAGCAGCCCCCAGGGGGGCGGTGGCTATGGCTACACCTTC.

The rearrangement joins TRBV19 to TRBJ1-1; 10 nucleotides line up with TRBD1. The J segment lost 3 bases and the V segment lost 7 bases, leaving 5 bases of the junction unmatched. Germline values: CDR1 LNHDA, CDR2 SQIVND (reference sequence). There are 14 residues in the CDR3. The CDR3 here is CASNLGTGDTEAFF. The CDR3 nucleotides read TGTGCCAGTAACCTTGGGACAGGGGACACTGAAGCTTTCTTT.

The table lists this clone with a count of one. The chain is built from TRBV6-5 and TRBJ2-7; 7 bases agree with TRBD2. Germline V gene lookup returns CDR1 MNHEY and CDR2 SVGAGI. After removal of 1 base from V and 2 bases from J, the junction contained 8 bases not matched to a gene. This CDR3 is 16 amino acids long. The CDR3 loop reads CASSYFGGVAAYEQYF. For the CDR3, the DNA is TGTGCCAGCAGTTACTTTGGGGGGGTGGCCGCCTACGAGCAGTACTTC.

The rearrangement links TRBV6-5 to TRBJ2-7, with D maybe TRBD1 (5 bases). Germline lookup yields CDR1 MNHEY and CDR2 SVGAGI. Trimming cost V 7 bases and J 0 bases, with 13 bases left between them. The CDR3 is made up of 14 amino acids. CDR3 sequence: CASNRGQVSYEQYF. DNA for the CDR3: TGTGCCAGCAACCGCGGACAAGTCTCCTACGAGCAGTACTTC.

The CDR3 sequence: CASSQAWGGGGQETQYF. In DNA form, the CDR3 reads TGCGCCAGCAGCCAAGCTTGGGGGGGAGGAGGTCAAGAGACCCAGTACTTC. V is TRBV4-1 and J is TRBJ2-5, with 7 bases fitting TRBD2. The CDR3 sequence is 17 residues long. V shed 1 base and J 2 bases; nucleotides not matched to a gene: 10. Germline loops: CDR1 MGHRA, CDR2 YSYEKL.

The J gene is TRBJ1-1, the V gene TRBV3-1 (or the pseudogene TRBV3-2); D is unclear. Between the trimmed V and J ends, which lost 0 bases and 11 bases, there was a span of 13 bases. Germline CDR1 and CDR2: LGHDT and YNNKEL (reference sequence). The length of the CDR3 is 13 residues. The CDR3 DNA reads as TGTGCCAGCAGCCAAGATAAGAGGGAAGGCGCTTTCTTT. It encodes CASSQDKREGAFF.